This T cell receptor beta chain came from a study of human T cells and chemical hapten exposure. Overall study findings and caveats: Versus controls, significantly more large CDR3 similarity clusters arose from expanded TCRs.

Sample time point: pre-sensitization, week 0. The treatment denotes: therapeutic diphenylcyclopropenone sensitization with weekly scalp DPC. Sample donors consisted of patients with alopecia, aged 18 to 70 years, who were suitable for DPC. Blood, whole and unfractionated, served as the source for total RNA extraction. The sample holds a few counts of this clonotype. As yet, its antigen is unknown. MiXCR was run by TCRdb on the RACE reads, yielding one entry per CDR3 protein. The data hold approximately 260,000 distinct CDR3 sequences, with around 7% observed a single time. The germline gives CDR1 DFQATT, CDR2 SNEGSKA (reference sequence). Trimming took off 1 base at V and 3 bases at J, with 16 bases between the two ends. The CDR3 runs 15 residues.

The TCR originated in a man between 18 and 35 years old with alopecia areata. Some clones in this sample may be carry-over from other donors' samples. The chain has TRBV20-1 and TRBJ2-7; tentatively, D is TRBD2 (5 bases). The sample was whole blood, taken in connection with sensitization to the hapten diphenylcyclopropenone (DPC). The CDR3 region is CSARGSLGRDYEQYF. As DNA, the CDR3 is TGCAGTGCTAGAGGATCCCTTGGTCGGGACTACGAGCAGTACTTC.